Listed here is a single T cell receptor (beta chain). MiXCR, run by TCRdb on the RT-PCR reads, gives a single entry per CDR3 protein. Of 900,000 to 1,000,000 distinct CDR3 sequences listed, more than 15% are singletons. These data come from a study of patients and donors after allogeneic stem cell transplantation. The V gene lost 0 bases and the J gene lost 7 bases, with 18 bases spanning the gap. This CDR3 comprises 16 residues. Germline V gene sequence: CDR1 DFQATT, CDR2 SNEGSKA (reference sequence). Sequencing input: blood, either unsorted or a sorted T cell fraction (not recorded which). This TCR came from a human donor who was either an allogeneic HSCT recipient or a stem cell or donor lymphocyte infusion donor (not recorded which). It is not recorded whose cells these are; they may come from a transplant donor. The rearrangement uses TRBV20-1 and TRBJ1-4, with D unresolved. CDR3 sequence: CSAREDLTGVIEKLFF. The CDR3 region has the DNA TGCAGTGCTAGAGAGGATCTGACCGGTGTGATTGAAAAACTGTTTTTT.